What follows are 26 T cell receptor beta chains derived from one specimen sequenced in a study of yellow fever vaccine responses in identical twins. One entry per CDR3 protein, called by TCRdb with MiXCR from the RT-PCR reads. The repertoire has under 20,000 distinct CDR3 sequences, about two thirds of them found once; the top ten carry about 2.2%. The material sequenced was T cells from blood (PBMCs), unsorted or a sorted subset (not recorded which), taken before or after yellow fever vaccination (not recorded which). These receptors all stem from a woman younger than 35 who received the yellow fever vaccine.

J is TRBJ2-2 and V is TRBV9, with D possibly being TRBD1 (5 bases). CDR3 size: 18 residues. Germline values: CDR1 SGDLS, CDR2 YYNGEE. V gave up 2 bases and J gave up 5 bases, with 22 bases separating them. The CDR3 protein is CASSVHPKPTARTGELFF. CDR3 bases: TGTGCCAGCAGCGTTCACCCCAAACCGACAGCCCGAACCGGGGAGCTGTTTTTT.

The rearrangement links TRBV5-6 to TRBJ2-3; 7 bases map to TRBD2. This CDR3 has 17 residues. Germline V gives CDR1 SGHDT, CDR2 YYEEEE. V shed 1 base, J shed 1 base, and the junction held 9 bases outside the gene matches. The CDR3 region has the DNA TGTGCCAGCAGCTTGCTGCTAGCGGTGCGGGGCACAGATACGCAGTATTTT. Its protein product is CASSLLLAVRGTDTQYF. Supplemented by reference TRBV5-6 and TRBJ2-3, the full variable domain reads DAGVTQSPTHLIKTRGQQVTLRCSPKSGHDTVSWYQQALGQGPQFIFQYYEEEERQRGNFPDRFSGHQFPNYSSELNVNALLLGDSALYLCASSLLLAVRGTDTQYFGPGTRLTVL.

The V gene is TRBV20-1, the J gene TRBJ2-1; 10 positions agree with TRBD2. Trimming removed 4 bases from V and 5 bases from J; junction bases left unmatched: 8. Per the germline V gene, CDR1 is DFQATT and CDR2 is SNEGSKA (reference sequence). The CDR3 runs 15 residues. The CDR3 sequence is CSANPGTSANNEQFF. As DNA, the CDR3 is TGCAGTGCTAACCCCGGGACTAGCGCTAACAATGAGCAGTTCTTC.

The V gene is TRBV5-4, the J gene TRBJ2-5; TRBD1 is a possible D gene (6 bases). V shed 5 bases and J shed 5 bases, with 13 bases lying between them. Germline V gene lookup returns CDR1 SGHNT and CDR2 YYREEE (reference sequence). This CDR3 is built from 13 residues. The CDR3 nucleotides read TGTGCCAGCAGTTTGCCAGGGGCCGAGACCCAGTACTTC. This encodes CASSLPGAETQYF. Full variable domain (outside the CDR3, taken from reference TRBV5-4 and TRBJ2-5): ETGVTQSPTHLIKTRGQQVTLRCSSQSGHNTVSWYQQALGQGPQFIFQYYREEENGRGNFPPRFSGLQFPNYSSELNVNALELDDSALYLCASSLPGAETQYFGPGTRLLVL.

This clonotype was counted a few times. This sequence joins TRBV4-2 and TRBJ2-3, with 8 bases aligning to TRBD2. Germline V CDR1 and CDR2: LGHNA, YNFKEQ. The CDR3 length is 16 residues. The V and J ends lost 0 bases and 4 bases, in that order; junction bases with no gene match: 6. The CDR3 DNA is TGTGCCAGCAGCCAAGATCTAAGCGGGGGATCAGATACGCAGTATTTT. It yields the protein CASSQDLSGGSDTQYF.

This chain links TRBV18 with TRBJ1-1; the D gene is possibly TRBD1 (6 bases). This CDR3 is 14 amino acids long. CDR1 is KGHSH and CDR2 is LQKENI in the germline V gene. The ends were cut back, 2 bases at V and 3 bases at J, with 10 bases in the middle. DNA of the CDR3: TGTGCCAGCTCACCATACAGGGCGGACACTGAAGCTTTCTTT. It translates to CASSPYRADTEAFF.

The V gene is TRBV28, the J gene TRBJ2-7; maybe TRBD2 (6 bases). Germline V lookup: CDR1 MDHEN, CDR2 SYDVKM. CDR3 length: 14 amino acids. The ends were cut back, 10 bases at V and 0 bases at J, with 16 bases in the middle. The CDR3 spells CATTPREASYEQYV. CDR3 in DNA: TGTGCCACCACCCCAAGGGAGGCCTCCTACGAGCAGTACGTC.

The genes are TRBV4-2 and TRBJ2-7, with D perhaps matching TRBD1 (7 bases). There are 14 residues in the CDR3. Between the trimmed V and J ends, which lost 4 bases and 7 bases, there was a span of 17 bases. Germline loops: CDR1 LGHNA, CDR2 YNFKEQ. The CDR3 nucleotides read TGTGCCAGCAGCCGCGGGACAGTACTTAGGGAGCAGTACTTC. Translation: CASSRGTVLREQYF.

The chain combines TRBV4-1 with TRBJ1-2; 8 positions agree with TRBD1. Unmatched junction bases numbered 16, after V lost 2 bases and J lost 8 bases. Per germline, CDR1 MGHRA and CDR2 YSYEKL. The CDR3 contains 17 residues. CDR3: CASSQPTGGQGVRGYTF. For the CDR3, the DNA is TGCGCCAGCAGCCAACCGACCGGCGGACAGGGAGTTCGCGGCTACACCTTC.

The rearrangement links TRBV11-2 to TRBJ2-2; no clear D. Trimming left V 2 bases short and J 0 bases short, with 10 bases between. CDR1 is SGHAT, CDR2 FQNNGV, per germline. This CDR3 contains 16 residues. The CDR3 is CASSLSRVANTGELFF. The CDR3 DNA follows: TGTGCCAGCAGCTTATCTCGCGTTGCGAACACCGGGGAGCTGTTTTTT.

The V and J genes are TRBV11-1 and TRBJ1-3; D gene ambiguous. Trimming cost V 3 bases and J 2 bases, with 11 bases left between them. The CDR3 has 15 amino acids. CDR1 and CDR2 (germline): SGHAT, FQDESV (reference sequence). For the CDR3, the DNA is TGTGCCAGCAGCTTCTCGGACGTTACTGGAAACACCATATATTTT. It encodes CASSFSDVTGNTIYF. Based on the CDR3 plus reference TRBV11-1 and TRBJ1-3, the full variable domain is EAEVAQSPRYKITEKSQAVAFWCDPISGHATLYWYRQILGQGPELLVQFQDESVVDDSQLPKDRFSAERLKGVDSTLKIQPAELGDSAMYLCASSFSDVTGNTIYFGEGSWLTVV.

The rearrangement uses TRBV12-3 or TRBV12-4 and TRBJ2-7, with D perhaps matching TRBD1 (6 bases). CDR3 length: 15 residues. V was pared by 5 bases and J by 3 bases, with 17 bases between. The CDR3 region has the DNA TGTGCCAGCAGTCCAGGGGCAGAGAACCACTACGAGCAGTACTTC. This codes for CASSPGAENHYEQYF.

This chain links TRBV19 with TRBJ2-1, with unresolved D. V shed 4 bases and J shed 10 bases, with 8 bases lying between them. CDR1 LNHDA and CDR2 SQIVND come from the germline V gene (reference sequence). This CDR3 has 11 amino acids. The DNA for the CDR3 is TGTGCCAGTAGTAGATTCGGGGAGCAGTTCTTC. As protein: CASSRFGEQFF.

This clonotype was seen more than once but under ten times. The chain employs TRBV7-3 and TRBJ1-1; D not certain. This CDR3 region has 13 residues. Germline V gene lookup returns CDR1 SGHTA and CDR2 FQGTGA. V was shortened by 1 base and J by 7 bases, with 10 bases between the two germline ends. The CDR3 region is CASSLMNGLEAFF. CDR3 coding DNA: TGTGCCAGCAGCTTAATGAACGGGCTTGAAGCTTTCTTT. Variable domain in full (rest from reference TRBV7-3 and TRBJ1-1): GAGVSQTPSNKVTEKGKYVELRCDPISGHTALYWYRQSLGQGPEFLIYFQGTGAADDSGLPNDRFFAVRPEGSVSTLKIQRTERGDSAVYLCASSLMNGLEAFFGQGTRLTVV.

The chain has TRBV11-2 and TRBJ2-1; 7 bases align to TRBD1. V trimming: 6 bases; J trimming: 3 bases; junction bases outside the gene matches: 8. The CDR3 runs to 15 residues. Germline V lookup: CDR1 SGHAT, CDR2 FQNNGV. The CDR3 sequence is CASRLPGQIYNEQFF. As DNA, the CDR3 is TGTGCCAGCAGACTACCGGGACAGATCTACAATGAGCAGTTCTTC.

The chain uses TRBV25-1 and TRBJ1-6, with no clear D. The CDR3 loop spans 13 amino acids. Trimming removed 4 bases at V and 9 bases at J, with 10 bases between. Germline assignment: CDR1 MGHDK and CDR2 SYGVNS. Here the CDR3 reads CASSASGVSPLHF. CDR3 sequence (DNA): TGTGCCAGCAGTGCCAGCGGGGTTTCACCCCTCCACTTT.

The chain couples TRBV15 to TRBJ2-1; 12 nucleotides agree with TRBD1. CDR1 and CDR2 from the germline V gene are LNHNV and YYDKDF (reference sequence). This CDR3 has 17 amino acids. V shed 2 bases and J 5 bases; nucleotides not matched to a gene: 7. The CDR3 loop is CATSRTRDRGRDNEQFF. DNA of the CDR3: TGTGCCACCAGCAGAACTCGGGACAGGGGGCGCGACAATGAGCAGTTCTTC.

V usage is TRBV29-1 and J usage is TRBJ1-1; TRBD1 is a possible D gene (6 bases). The CDR3 covers 13 residues. V was clipped by 7 bases and J by 0 bases, with 12 bases between them. The V gene's germline CDR1 is SQVTM and CDR2 ANQGSEA. CDR3 bases: TGCAGCGCCTGGGACATCATGAACACTGAAGCTTTCTTT. As protein: CSAWDIMNTEAFF.

This clonotype came up once. This chain links TRBV2 with TRBJ2-3; D call uncertain. The CDR3 has 13 residues. Trimming shortened V by 3 bases and J by 0 bases, and 4 bases separated the two germline ends. Per germline, CDR1 SNHLY and CDR2 FYNNEI. CDR3 DNA sequence: TGTGCCAGCAGTGAGTCTAGCACAGATACGCAGTATTTT. Protein sequence: CASSESSTDTQYF.

This chain links TRBV2 with TRBJ2-1, with 10 bases that match TRBD2. This CDR3 is 15 amino acids long. CDR1 and CDR2 (germline): SNHLY, FYNNEI. The trim removed 5 bases at V and 3 bases at J, leaving 4 bases unmatched. CDR3 DNA sequence: TGTGCCAGCAGTATAGCGGGGGGCTTCTACAATGAGCAGTTCTTC. Its translation: CASSIAGGFYNEQFF.

Worth noting for this clonotype: One end of the junction is discordant with germline, which a read error may explain. The V gene is TRBV4-1, the J gene TRBJ2-5; D unclear. Looked up from germline, CDR1 is MGHRA and CDR2 is YSYEKL. The CDR3 consists of 13 residues. CDR3 bases: TGCGCCAGCAGCCAAGGAGTTACGGAGACCCAGTATTTC. Translation: CASSQGVTETQYF.

This chain links TRBV28 with TRBJ1-1; 7 nucleotides align to TRBD1. Unmatched junction bases numbered 8, after V lost 7 bases and J lost 0 bases. There are 15 residues in the CDR3. The germline CDR1 and CDR2 sequences are MDHEN and SYDVKM. CDR3 DNA: TGTGCCAGCAACCTGCCCGGGACAGTGAACACTGAAGCTTTCTTT. Its protein product is CASNLPGTVNTEAFF. Variable domain in full (rest from reference TRBV28 and TRBJ1-1): DVKVTQSSRYLVKRTGEKVFLECVQDMDHENMFWYRQDPGLGLRLIYFSYDVKMKEKGDIPEGYSVSREKKERFSLILESASTNQTSMYLCASNLPGTVNTEAFFGQGTRLTVV.

This chain uses TRBV5-4 with TRBJ1-1; no firm D call. V was trimmed by 7 bases and J by 1 base, leaving 11 bases between them. The length of the CDR3 is 13 residues. From germline, CDR1 is SGHNT and CDR2 YYREEE (reference sequence). CDR3: CASGSRENTEAFF. CDR3 coding DNA: TGTGCCAGCGGGTCACGGGAGAACACTGAAGCTTTCTTT. The full variable domain, rest sourced from reference TRBV5-4 and TRBJ1-1, is ETGVTQSPTHLIKTRGQQVTLRCSSQSGHNTVSWYQQALGQGPQFIFQYYREEENGRGNFPPRFSGLQFPNYSSELNVNALELDDSALYLCASGSRENTEAFFGQGTRLTVV.

This chain links TRBV5-1 with TRBJ2-2; a possible D gene is TRBD1 (5 bases). Germline V gene data show CDR1 as SGHRS and CDR2 as YFSETQ. This CDR3 region has 13 residues. The V end lost 6 bases, the J end lost 4 bases, and 10 bases lay between the germline ends. The CDR3 loop is CASNSGLTGELFF. The CDR3 region has the DNA TGCGCCAGCAATTCAGGGCTCACCGGGGAGCTGTTTTTT. The complete variable domain, with remaining parts taken from reference TRBV5-1 and TRBJ2-2, reads KAGVTQTPRYLIKTRGQQVTLSCSPISGHRSVSWYQQTPGQGLQFLFEYFSETQRNKGNFPGRFSGRQFSNSRSEMNVSTLELGDSALYLCASNSGLTGELFFGEGSRLTVL.

This clonotype was picked up a small number of times. This chain joins TRBV7-9 and TRBJ2-3; D gene ambiguous. The CDR3 spans 12 residues. The V gene lost 4 bases and the J gene lost 1 base, with 3 bases spanning the gap. Germline CDR1 reads SEHNR; CDR2 reads FQNEAQ (reference sequence). CDR3 in amino acids: CASSSGTDTQYF. CDR3 in DNA: TGTGCCAGCAGCTCAGGCACAGATACGCAGTATTTT. Combining the CDR3 with reference TRBV7-9 and TRBJ2-3 gives the whole variable domain DTGVSQNPRHKITKRGQNVTFRCDPISEHNRLYWYRQTLGQGPEFLTYFQNEAQLEKSRLLSDRFSAERPKGSFSTLEIQRTEQGDSAMYLCASSSGTDTQYFGPGTRLTVL.

V and J are TRBV5-4 and TRBJ2-6; D unresolved. The germline V gene encodes CDR1 SGHNT and CDR2 YYREEE (reference sequence). Between the trimmed V and J ends, which lost 4 bases and 0 bases, there was a span of 8 bases. CDR3 length: 15 amino acids. CDR3 in amino acids: CASSLMGSGANVLTF. CDR3 nucleotides: TGTGCCAGCAGCCTAATGGGCTCTGGGGCCAACGTCCTGACTTTC.